This TCR beta chain was profiled in a study of shared T cell receptors in the human thymus. The repertoire was sequenced with immunoSEQ multiplex PCR; TCRdb's copy has only in-frame clones and lacks some. Of hundreds of thousands of clones listed, about 84% are singletons. This sample was shared with a second study, whose subject was human thymus T cells. From that second work: The thymus tissue came from resections taken during corrective heart surgery. An apparent bias in V and J gene usage was seen in thymic and blood repertoires. In unrelated individuals, thymic repertoires overlapped highly, according to related research.

The clonotype originates from a boy less than two years old with a congenital heart defect. Sequencing input: thymocytes.

CDR3 sequence (DNA): TGTGCCAGCAGCTTGGCCCGGGACAAACATCCACGTTCCTACGAGCAGTACTTC. This translates into CASSLARDKHPRSYEQYF. The chain is built from TRBV5-5 and TRBJ2-7, with a weak D call TRBD1 (6 bases). The CDR3 is 18 amino acids. Between the trimmed V and J ends, which lost 0 bases and 1 base, there was a span of 20 bases. Germline V gene lookup returns CDR1 SGHKS and CDR2 YYEKEE (reference sequence). Supplemented by reference TRBV5-5 and TRBJ2-7, the full variable domain reads DAGVTQSPTHLIKTRGQQVTLRCSPISGHKSVSWYQQVLGQGPQFIFQYYEKEERGRGNFPDRFSARQFPNYSSELNVNALLLGDSALYLCASSLARDKHPRSYEQYFGPGTRLTVT.